This TCR beta chain was profiled in a study of vaccination and CD4 T cells after COVID-19. About the research overall: Post-vaccine sampling followed dose two by a median about 72 days (range 14 to 241). Cells were stimulated with overlapping spike peptide pools from SARS-CoV-2, HCoV-NL63, HCoV-OC43 and HCoV-229E.

The treatment is: roughly 10-day PBMC culture with coronavirus spike peptide pools or control peptides (ViraFEST assay). Details on this clonotype: No antigen is known for it.

Study outcomes and limitations: Within convalescent individuals, 304 out of 307 vaccine-specific clones proved to be spike mono-reactive. Post-vaccination, and not before, a median 86.3% of reactive clones appeared in convalescent patients.

This CDR3 region has 15 residues. CDR1 is KGHDR and CDR2 is SFDVKD in the germline V gene. With 6 bases removed from V and 4 bases from J, the gap between germline ends came to 17 bases. Cultured CD4+ T cell DNA was sequenced using the Oncomine TCR Beta short-read assay. Via MiXCR, TCRdb re-called the PCR reads, giving one row per CDR3 protein. The data show some 10,000 distinct CDR3 sequences, with roughly 66% seen just once and about 8% held by the top ten. Sample: CD4+ T cells from blood, cultured in vitro. The source is a human donor who had recovered from COVID-19. V usage is TRBV24-1 and J usage is TRBJ2-5, with a tentative D call TRBD2 (6 bases). CDR3 in amino acids: CATSWRAEGRETQYF. DNA of the CDR3: TGTGCCACCAGTTGGAGGGCCGAAGGTCGAGAGACCCAGTACTTC.